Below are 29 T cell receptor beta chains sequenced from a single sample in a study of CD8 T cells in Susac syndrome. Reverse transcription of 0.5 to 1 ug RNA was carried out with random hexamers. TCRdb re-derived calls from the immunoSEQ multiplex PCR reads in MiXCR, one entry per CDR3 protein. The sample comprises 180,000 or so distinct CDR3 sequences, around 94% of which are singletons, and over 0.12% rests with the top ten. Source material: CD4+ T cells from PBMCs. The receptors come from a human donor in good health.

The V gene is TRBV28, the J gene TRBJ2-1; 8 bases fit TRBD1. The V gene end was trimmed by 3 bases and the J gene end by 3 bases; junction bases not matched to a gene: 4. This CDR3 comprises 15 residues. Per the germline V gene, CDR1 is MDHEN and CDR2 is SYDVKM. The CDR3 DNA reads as TGTGCCAGCAGTTTCTTGGACAGGGACTACAATGAGCAGTTCTTC. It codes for CASSFLDRDYNEQFF.

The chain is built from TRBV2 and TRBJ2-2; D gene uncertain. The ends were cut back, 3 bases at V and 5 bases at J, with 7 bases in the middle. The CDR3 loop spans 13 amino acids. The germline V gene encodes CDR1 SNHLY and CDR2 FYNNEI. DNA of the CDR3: TGTGCCAGCAGTGAGCAACCAACCGGGGAGCTGTTTTTT. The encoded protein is CASSEQPTGELFF. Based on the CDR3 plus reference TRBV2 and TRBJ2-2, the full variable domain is EPEVTQTPSHQVTQMGQEVILRCVPISNHLYFYWYRQILGQKVEFLVSFYNNEISEKSEIFDDQFSVERPDGSNFTLKIRSTKLEDSAMYFCASSEQPTGELFFGEGSRLTVL.

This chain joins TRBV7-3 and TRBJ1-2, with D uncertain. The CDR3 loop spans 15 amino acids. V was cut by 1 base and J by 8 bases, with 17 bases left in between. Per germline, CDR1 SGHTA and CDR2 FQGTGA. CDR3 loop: CASSLMAGGLDGYTF. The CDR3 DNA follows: TGTGCCAGCAGCTTAATGGCAGGAGGATTAGACGGCTACACCTTC.

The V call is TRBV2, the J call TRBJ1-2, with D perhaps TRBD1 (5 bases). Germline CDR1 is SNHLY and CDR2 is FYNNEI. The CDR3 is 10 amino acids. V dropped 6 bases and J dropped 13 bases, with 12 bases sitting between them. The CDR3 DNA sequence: TGTGCCAGCAGAGGGGACGGCGGCACCTTC. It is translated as CASRGDGGTF.

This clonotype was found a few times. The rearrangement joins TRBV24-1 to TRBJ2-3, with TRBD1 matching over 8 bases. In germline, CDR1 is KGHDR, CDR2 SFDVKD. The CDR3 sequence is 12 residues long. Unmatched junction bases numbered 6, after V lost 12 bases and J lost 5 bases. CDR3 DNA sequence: TGTGCCTCAGGGGGCCAAGGAGATACGCAGTATTTT. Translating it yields CASGGQGDTQYF.

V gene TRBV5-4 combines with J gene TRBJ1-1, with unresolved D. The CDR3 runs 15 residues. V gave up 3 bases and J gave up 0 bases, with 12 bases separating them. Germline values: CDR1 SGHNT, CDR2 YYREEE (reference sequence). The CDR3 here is CASSSSGPMNTEAFF. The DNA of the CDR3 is TGTGCCAGCAGCTCCTCCGGACCCATGAACACTGAAGCTTTCTTT. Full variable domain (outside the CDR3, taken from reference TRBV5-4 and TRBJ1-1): ETGVTQSPTHLIKTRGQQVTLRCSSQSGHNTVSWYQQALGQGPQFIFQYYREEENGRGNFPPRFSGLQFPNYSSELNVNALELDDSALYLCASSSSGPMNTEAFFGQGTRLTVV.

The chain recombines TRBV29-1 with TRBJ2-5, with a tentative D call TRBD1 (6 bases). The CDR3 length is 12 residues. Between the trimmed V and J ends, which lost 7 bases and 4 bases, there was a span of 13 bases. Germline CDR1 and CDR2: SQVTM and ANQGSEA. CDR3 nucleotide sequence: TGCAGCGACAAGACAGGAGGAGAGACCCAGTACTTC. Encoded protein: CSDKTGGETQYF. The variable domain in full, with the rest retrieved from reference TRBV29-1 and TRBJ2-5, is SAVISQKPSRDICQRGTSLTIQCQVDSQVTMMFWYRQQPGQSLTLIATANQGSEATYESGFVIDKFPISRPNLTFSTLTVSNMSPEDSSIYLCSDKTGGETQYFGPGTRLLVL.

CDR3 in amino acids: CASSQGTAGECQFF. Here the CDR3 DNA reads TGTGCCAGCAGCCAAGGTACTGCCGGGGAGTGCCAGTTCTTC. This sequence joins TRBV4-2 and TRBJ2-1; maybe TRBD2 (5 bases). CDR1 LGHNA and CDR2 YNFKEQ come from the germline V gene. Between the trimmed V and J ends, which lost 1 base and 13 bases, there was a span of 17 bases. This CDR3 contains 14 residues.

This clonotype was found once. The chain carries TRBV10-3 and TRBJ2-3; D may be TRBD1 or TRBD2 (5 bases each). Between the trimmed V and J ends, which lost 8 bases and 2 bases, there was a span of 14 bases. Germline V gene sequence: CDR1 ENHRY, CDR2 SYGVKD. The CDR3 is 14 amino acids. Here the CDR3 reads CAIREQEDTDTQYF. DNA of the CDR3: TGTGCCATCCGGGAACAGGAAGACACAGATACGCAGTATTTT.

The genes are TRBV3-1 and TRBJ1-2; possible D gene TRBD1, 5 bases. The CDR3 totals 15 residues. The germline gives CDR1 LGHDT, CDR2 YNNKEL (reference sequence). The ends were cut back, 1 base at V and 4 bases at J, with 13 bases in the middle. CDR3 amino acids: CASSQAGQTRYGYTF. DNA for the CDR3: TGTGCCAGCAGCCAAGCGGGGCAGACGCGCTATGGCTACACCTTC.

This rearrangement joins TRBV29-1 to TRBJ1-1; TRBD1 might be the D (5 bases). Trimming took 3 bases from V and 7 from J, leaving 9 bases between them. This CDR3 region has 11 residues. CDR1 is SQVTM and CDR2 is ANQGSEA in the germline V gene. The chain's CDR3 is CSVDKGYEAFF. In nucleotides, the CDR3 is TGCAGCGTTGACAAGGGGTATGAAGCTTTCTTT.

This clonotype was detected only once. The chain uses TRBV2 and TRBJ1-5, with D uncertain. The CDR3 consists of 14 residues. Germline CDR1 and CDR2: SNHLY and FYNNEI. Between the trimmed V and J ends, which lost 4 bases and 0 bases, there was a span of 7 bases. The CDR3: CASSGHNSNQPQHF. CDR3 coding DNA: TGTGCCAGCAGTGGACACAATAGCAATCAGCCCCAGCATTTT.

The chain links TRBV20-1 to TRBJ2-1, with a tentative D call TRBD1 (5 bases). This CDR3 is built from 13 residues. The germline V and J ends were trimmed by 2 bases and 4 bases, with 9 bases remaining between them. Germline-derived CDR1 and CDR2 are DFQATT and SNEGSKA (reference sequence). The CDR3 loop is CSARRDSYNEQFF. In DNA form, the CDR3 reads TGCAGTGCTAGACGAGACAGTTACAATGAGCAGTTCTTC.

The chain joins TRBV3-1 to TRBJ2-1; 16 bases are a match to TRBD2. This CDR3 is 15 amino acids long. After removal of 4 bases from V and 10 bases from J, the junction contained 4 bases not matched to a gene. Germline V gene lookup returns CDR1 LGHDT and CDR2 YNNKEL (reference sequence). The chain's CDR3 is CASSLPGLAGGEQFF. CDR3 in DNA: TGTGCCAGCAGCCTCCCGGGACTAGCGGGGGGGGAGCAGTTCTTC.

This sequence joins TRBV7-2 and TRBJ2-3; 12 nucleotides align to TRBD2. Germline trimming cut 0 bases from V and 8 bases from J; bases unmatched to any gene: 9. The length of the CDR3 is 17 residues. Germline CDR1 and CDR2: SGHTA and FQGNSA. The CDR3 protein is CASSLARTSGAQGTQYF. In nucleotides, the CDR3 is TGTGCCAGCAGCTTAGCGAGGACTAGCGGGGCGCAGGGTACGCAGTATTTT.

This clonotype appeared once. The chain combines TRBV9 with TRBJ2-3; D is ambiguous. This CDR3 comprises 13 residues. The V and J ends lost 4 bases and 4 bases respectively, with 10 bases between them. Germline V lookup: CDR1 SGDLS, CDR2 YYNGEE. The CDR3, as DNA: TGTGCCAGCAGCTCCCTCGGCTCAGATACGCAGTATTTT. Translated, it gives CASSSLGSDTQYF.

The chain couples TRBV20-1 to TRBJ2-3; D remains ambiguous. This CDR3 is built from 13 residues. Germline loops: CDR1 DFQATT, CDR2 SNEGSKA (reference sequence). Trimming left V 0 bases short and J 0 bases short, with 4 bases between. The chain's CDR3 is CSARDTSTDTQYF. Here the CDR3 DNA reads TGCAGTGCTAGAGATACTAGCACAGATACGCAGTATTTT.

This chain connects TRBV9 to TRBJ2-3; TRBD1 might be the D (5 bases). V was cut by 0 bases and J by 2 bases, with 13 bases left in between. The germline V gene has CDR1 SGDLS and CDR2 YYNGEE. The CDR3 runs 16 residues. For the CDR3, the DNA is TGTGCCAGCAGCGTAGCCCAGGGAACCCCCACAGATACGCAGTATTTT. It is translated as CASSVAQGTPTDTQYF.

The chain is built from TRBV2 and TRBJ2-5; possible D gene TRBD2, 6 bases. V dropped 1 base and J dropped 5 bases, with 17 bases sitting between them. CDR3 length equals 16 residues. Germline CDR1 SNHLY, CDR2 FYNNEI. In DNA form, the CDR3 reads TGTGCCAGCAGTGAAGTTGGTCGGGGGAACAAGGAGACCCAGTACTTC. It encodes CASSEVGRGNKETQYF.

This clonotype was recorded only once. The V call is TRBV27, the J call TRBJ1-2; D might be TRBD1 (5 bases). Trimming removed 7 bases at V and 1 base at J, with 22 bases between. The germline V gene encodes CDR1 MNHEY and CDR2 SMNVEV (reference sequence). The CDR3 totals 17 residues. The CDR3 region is CASIPRDSQPFNYGYTF. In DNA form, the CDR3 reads TGTGCCAGCATTCCTCGGGACTCCCAGCCCTTTAACTATGGCTACACCTTC.

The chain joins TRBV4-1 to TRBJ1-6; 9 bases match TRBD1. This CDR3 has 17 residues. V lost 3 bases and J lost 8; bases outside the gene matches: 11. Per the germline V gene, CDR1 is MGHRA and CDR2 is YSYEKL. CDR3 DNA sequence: TGCGCCAGCAGCCAGGACAGGGGAATCGGTCTCTATTCACCCCTCCACTTT. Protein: CASSQDRGIGLYSPLHF.

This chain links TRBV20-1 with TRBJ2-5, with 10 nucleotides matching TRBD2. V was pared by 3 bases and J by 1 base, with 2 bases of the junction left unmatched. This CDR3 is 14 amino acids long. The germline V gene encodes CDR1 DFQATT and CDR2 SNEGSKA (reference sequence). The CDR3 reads CSASQRGGQETQYF. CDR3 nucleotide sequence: TGCAGTGCTAGCCAGCGGGGGGGCCAAGAGACCCAGTACTTC.

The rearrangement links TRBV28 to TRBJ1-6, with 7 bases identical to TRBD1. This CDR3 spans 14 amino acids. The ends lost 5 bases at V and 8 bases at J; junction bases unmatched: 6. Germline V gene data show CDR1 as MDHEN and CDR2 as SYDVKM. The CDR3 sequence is CASSPQGGHSPLHF. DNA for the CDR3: TGTGCCAGCAGTCCGCAGGGGGGGCATTCACCCCTCCACTTT.

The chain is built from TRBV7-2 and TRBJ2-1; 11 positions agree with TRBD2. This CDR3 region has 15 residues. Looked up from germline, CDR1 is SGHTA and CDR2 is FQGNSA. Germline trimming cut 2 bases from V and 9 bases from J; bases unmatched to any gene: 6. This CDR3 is CASSLSLAGGGEQFF. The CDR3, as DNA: TGTGCCAGCAGCTTAAGTCTAGCGGGGGGCGGTGAGCAGTTCTTC. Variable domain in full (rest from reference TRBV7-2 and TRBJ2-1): GAGVSQSPSNKVTEKGKDVELRCDPISGHTALYWYRQSLGQGLEFLIYFQGNSAPDKSGLPSDRFSAERTGGSVSTLTIQRTQQEDSAVYLCASSLSLAGGGEQFFGPGTRLTVL.

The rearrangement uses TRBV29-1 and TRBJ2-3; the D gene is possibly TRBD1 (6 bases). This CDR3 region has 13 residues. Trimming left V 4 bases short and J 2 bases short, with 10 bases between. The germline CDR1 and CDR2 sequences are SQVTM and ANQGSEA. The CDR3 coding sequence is TGCAGCGTTGGGACAGCTTACACAGATACGCAGTATTTT. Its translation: CSVGTAYTDTQYF.

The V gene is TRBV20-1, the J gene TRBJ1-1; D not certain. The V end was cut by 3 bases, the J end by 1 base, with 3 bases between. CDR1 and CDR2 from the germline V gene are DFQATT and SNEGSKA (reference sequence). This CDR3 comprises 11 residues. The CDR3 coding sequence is TGCAGTGCTAGGGCGAACACTGAAGCTTTCTTT. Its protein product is CSARANTEAFF.

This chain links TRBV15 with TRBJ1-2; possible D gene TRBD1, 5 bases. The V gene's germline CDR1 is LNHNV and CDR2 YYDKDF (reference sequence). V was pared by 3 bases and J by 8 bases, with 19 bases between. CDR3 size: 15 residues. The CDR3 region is CATSRPDGGGGGYTF. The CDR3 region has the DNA TGTGCCACCAGCAGGCCAGACGGCGGTGGGGGGGGCTACACCTTC.

CDR3 nucleotide sequence: TGCGCCAGCAGCTTGGCCGCGGGACAGATCACCGGGGAGCTGTTTTTT. Protein: CASSLAAGQITGELFF. The gene calls are TRBV5-1 and TRBJ2-2; D perhaps matches TRBD1 (7 bases). The CDR3 spans 16 residues. Trimming took off 0 bases at V and 4 bases at J, with 13 bases between the two ends. CDR1 and CDR2 from the germline V gene are SGHRS and YFSETQ. The full variable domain, completed using reference TRBV5-1 and TRBJ2-2, is KAGVTQTPRYLIKTRGQQVTLSCSPISGHRSVSWYQQTPGQGLQFLFEYFSETQRNKGNFPGRFSGRQFSNSRSEMNVSTLELGDSALYLCASSLAAGQITGELFFGEGSRLTVL.

The CDR3 here is CASSLVTGGYEQYF. In DNA form, the CDR3 reads TGCGCCAGCAGCTTGGTGACAGGGGGTTACGAGCAGTACTTC. The chain recombines TRBV5-1 with TRBJ2-7; 9 bases line up with TRBD1. The CDR3 covers 14 residues. J lost 4 bases, V lost 0 bases, and 2 bases had no gene match. The germline V gene encodes CDR1 SGHRS and CDR2 YFSETQ.